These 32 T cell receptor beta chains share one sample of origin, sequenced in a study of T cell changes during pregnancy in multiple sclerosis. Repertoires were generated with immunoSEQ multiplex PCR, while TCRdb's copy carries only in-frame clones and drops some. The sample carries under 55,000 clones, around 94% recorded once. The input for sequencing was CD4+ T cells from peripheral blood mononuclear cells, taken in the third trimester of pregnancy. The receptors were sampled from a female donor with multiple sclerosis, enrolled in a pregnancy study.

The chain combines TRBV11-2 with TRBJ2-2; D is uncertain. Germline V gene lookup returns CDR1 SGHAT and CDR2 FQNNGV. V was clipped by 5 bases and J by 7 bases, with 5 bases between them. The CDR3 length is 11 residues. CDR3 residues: CASSLLGELFF. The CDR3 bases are TGTGCCAGCAGCCTTCTCGGGGAGCTGTTTTTT.

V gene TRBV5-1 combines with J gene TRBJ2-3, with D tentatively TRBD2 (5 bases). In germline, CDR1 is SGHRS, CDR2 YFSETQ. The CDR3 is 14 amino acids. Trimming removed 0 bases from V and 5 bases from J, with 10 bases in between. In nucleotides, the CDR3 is TGCGCCAGCAGCTTGGCCGTGGCGGGAGATACGCAGTATTTT. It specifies CASSLAVAGDTQYF.

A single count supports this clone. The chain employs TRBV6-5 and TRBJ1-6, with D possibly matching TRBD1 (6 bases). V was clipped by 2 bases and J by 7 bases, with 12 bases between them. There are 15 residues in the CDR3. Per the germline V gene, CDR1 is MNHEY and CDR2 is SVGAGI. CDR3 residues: CASSYIGGENSPLHF. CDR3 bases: TGTGCCAGCAGTTACATTGGGGGCGAGAATTCACCCCTCCACTTT.

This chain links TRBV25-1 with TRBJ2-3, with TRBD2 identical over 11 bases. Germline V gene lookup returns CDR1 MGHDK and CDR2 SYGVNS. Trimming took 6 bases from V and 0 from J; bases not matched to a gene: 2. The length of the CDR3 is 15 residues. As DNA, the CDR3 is TGTGCCAGCAGGAGGACTAGCGGGAGCACAGATACGCAGTATTTT. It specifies CASRRTSGSTDTQYF.

The CDR3 spells CASSLRGRTGELFF. CDR3 DNA: TGTGCCAGCAGCTTAAGGGGGCGGACCGGGGAGCTGTTTTTT. V and J are TRBV7-2 and TRBJ2-2, with 7 bases that match TRBD1. Trimming cost V 2 bases and J 5 bases; bases outside gene matches: 2. Per the germline V gene, CDR1 is SGHTA and CDR2 is FQGNSA. CDR3 length: 14 amino acids. The whole variable domain, filled in from reference TRBV7-2 and TRBJ2-2, reads GAGVSQSPSNKVTEKGKDVELRCDPISGHTALYWYRQSLGQGLEFLIYFQGNSAPDKSGLPSDRFSAERTGGSVSTLTIQRTQQEDSAVYLCASSLRGRTGELFFGEGSRLTVL.

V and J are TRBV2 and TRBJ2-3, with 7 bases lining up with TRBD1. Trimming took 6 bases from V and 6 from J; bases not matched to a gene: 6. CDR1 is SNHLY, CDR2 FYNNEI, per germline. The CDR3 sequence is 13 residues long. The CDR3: CASSTQGSDTQYF. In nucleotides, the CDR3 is TGTGCCAGCAGCACACAGGGGTCGGATACGCAGTATTTT. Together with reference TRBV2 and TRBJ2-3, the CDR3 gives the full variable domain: EPEVTQTPSHQVTQMGQEVILRCVPISNHLYFYWYRQILGQKVEFLVSFYNNEISEKSEIFDDQFSVERPDGSNFTLKIRSTKLEDSAMYFCASSTQGSDTQYFGPGTRLTVL.

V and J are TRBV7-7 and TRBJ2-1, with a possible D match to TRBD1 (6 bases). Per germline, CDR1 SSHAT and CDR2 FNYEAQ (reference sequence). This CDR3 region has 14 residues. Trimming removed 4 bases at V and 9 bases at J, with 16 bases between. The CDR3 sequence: CASSSLQGRSEQFF. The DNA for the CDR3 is TGTGCCAGCAGCTCGCTACAGGGAAGATCTGAGCAGTTCTTC.

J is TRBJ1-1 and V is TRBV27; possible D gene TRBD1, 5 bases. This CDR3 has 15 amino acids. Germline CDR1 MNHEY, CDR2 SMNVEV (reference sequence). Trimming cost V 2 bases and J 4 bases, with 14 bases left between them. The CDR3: CASSLRSGGITEAFF. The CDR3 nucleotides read TGTGCCAGCAGTTTACGGTCGGGGGGGATCACTGAAGCTTTCTTT.

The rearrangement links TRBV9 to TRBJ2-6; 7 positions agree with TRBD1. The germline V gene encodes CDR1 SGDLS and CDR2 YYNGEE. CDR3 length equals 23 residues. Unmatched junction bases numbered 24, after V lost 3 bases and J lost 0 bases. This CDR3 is CASSAPDTFIPGQQSSGANVLTF. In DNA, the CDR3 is TGTGCCAGCAGCGCACCGGATACTTTCATACCGGGACAGCAGTCCTCTGGGGCCAACGTCCTGACTTTC.

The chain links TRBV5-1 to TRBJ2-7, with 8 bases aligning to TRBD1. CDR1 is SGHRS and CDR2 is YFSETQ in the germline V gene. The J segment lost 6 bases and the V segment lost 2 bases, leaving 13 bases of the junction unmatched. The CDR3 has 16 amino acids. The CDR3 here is CASSFFSAGQGFEQYF. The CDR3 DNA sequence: TGCGCCAGCAGCTTCTTTTCCGCTGGACAGGGCTTCGAGCAGTACTTC.

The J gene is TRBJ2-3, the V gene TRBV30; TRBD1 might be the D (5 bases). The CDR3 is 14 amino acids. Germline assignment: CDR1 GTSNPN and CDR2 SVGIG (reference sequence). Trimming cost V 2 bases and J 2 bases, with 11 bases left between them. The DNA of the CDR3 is TGTGCCTGGAGTTCAGGGCAGATCACAGATACGCAGTATTTT. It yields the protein CAWSSGQITDTQYF.

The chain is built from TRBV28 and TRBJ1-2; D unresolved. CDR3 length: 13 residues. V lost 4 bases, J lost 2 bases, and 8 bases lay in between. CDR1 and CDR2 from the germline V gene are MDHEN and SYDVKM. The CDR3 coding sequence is TGTGCCAGCAGTTCGACGGGGAACTATGGCTACACCTTC. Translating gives CASSSTGNYGYTF.

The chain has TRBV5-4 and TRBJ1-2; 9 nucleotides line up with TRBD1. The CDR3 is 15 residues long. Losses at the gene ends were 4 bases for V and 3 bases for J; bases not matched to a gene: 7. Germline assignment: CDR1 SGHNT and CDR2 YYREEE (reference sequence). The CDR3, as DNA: TGTGCCAGCAGCCCTACAGGGGGCGCAGACTATGGCTACACCTTC. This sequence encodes CASSPTGGADYGYTF. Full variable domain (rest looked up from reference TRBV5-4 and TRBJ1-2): ETGVTQSPTHLIKTRGQQVTLRCSSQSGHNTVSWYQQALGQGPQFIFQYYREEENGRGNFPPRFSGLQFPNYSSELNVNALELDDSALYLCASSPTGGADYGYTFGSGTRLTVV.

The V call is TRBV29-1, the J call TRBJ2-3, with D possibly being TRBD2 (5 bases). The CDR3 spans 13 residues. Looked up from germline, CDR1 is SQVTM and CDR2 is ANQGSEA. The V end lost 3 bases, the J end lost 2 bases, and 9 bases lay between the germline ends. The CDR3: CSVEGRHTDTQYF. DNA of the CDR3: TGCAGCGTTGAGGGGAGACACACAGATACGCAGTATTTT.

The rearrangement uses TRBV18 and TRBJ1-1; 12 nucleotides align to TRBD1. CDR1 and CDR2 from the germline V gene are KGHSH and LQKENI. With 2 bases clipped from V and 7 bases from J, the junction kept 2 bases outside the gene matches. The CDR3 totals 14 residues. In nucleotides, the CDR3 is TGTGCCAGCTCACCAGGGACAGGGGGCGGTGAAGCTTTCTTT. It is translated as CASSPGTGGGEAFF.

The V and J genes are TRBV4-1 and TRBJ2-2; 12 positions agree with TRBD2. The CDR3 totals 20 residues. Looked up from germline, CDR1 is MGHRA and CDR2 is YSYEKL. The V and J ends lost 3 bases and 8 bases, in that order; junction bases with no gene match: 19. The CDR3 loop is CASSHQKTPGLAGLEGELFF. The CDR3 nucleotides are TGCGCCAGCAGCCACCAAAAAACACCGGGACTAGCGGGCTTGGAGGGGGAGCTGTTTTTT.

The CDR3 DNA follows: TGTGCCACCAGCAGAGATCCGGCCGGGGAGCTGTTTTTT. Amino acids: CATSRDPAGELFF. V gene TRBV15 combines with J gene TRBJ2-2; D remains ambiguous. Trimming stripped 0 bases from V and 6 bases from J, with 5 bases between. There are 13 residues in the CDR3. Germline-derived CDR1 and CDR2 are LNHNV and YYDKDF (reference sequence).

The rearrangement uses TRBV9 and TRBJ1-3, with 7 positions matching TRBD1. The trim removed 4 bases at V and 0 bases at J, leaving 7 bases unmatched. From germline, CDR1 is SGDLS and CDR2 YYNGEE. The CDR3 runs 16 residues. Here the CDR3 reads CASSSWTGFSGNTIYF. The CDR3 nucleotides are TGTGCCAGCAGCTCCTGGACAGGATTCTCTGGAAACACCATATATTTT.

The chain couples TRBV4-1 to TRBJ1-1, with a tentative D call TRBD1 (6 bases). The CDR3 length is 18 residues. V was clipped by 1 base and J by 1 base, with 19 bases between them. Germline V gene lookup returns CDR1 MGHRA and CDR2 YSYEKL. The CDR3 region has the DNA TGCGCCAGCAGCCAAGTTACCACAGGGTTCAGCCCGAACACTGAAGCTTTCTTT. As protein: CASSQVTTGFSPNTEAFF.

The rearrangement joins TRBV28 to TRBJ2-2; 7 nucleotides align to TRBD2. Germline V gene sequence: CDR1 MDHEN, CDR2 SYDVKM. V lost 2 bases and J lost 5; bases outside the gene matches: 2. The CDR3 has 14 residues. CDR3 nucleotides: TGTGCCAGCAGTTTAGCGGGAGTGACCGGGGAGCTGTTTTTT. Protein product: CASSLAGVTGELFF.

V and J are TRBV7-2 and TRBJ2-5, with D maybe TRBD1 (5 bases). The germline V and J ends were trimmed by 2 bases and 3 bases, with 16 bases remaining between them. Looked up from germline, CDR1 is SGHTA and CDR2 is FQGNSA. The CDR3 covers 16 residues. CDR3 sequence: CASSLLGHRGKETQYF. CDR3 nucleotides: TGTGCCAGCAGCTTATTAGGACATAGGGGAAAAGAGACCCAGTACTTC.

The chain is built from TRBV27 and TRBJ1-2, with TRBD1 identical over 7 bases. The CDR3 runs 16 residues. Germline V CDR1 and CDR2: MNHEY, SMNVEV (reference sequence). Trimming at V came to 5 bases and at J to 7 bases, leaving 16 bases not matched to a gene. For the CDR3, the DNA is TGTGCCAGCAGTCACGCCCCTCCGAGGGGGCGCGGTGGCTACACCTTC. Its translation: CASSHAPPRGRGGYTF.

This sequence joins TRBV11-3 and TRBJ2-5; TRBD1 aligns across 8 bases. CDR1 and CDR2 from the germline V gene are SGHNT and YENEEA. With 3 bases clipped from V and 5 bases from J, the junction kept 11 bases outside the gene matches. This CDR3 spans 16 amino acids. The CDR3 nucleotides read TGTGCCAGCAGCTTCACCGTTGGACAGGGCAGGGAGACCCAGTACTTC. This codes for CASSFTVGQGRETQYF.

The DNA for the CDR3 is TGCGCCAGCAGCTTGGAGGGACTAGCGGGCCATGAGCAGTTCTTC. Its protein is CASSLEGLAGHEQFF. The gene calls are TRBV5-1 and TRBJ2-1; 12 nucleotides line up with TRBD2. CDR1 is SGHRS and CDR2 is YFSETQ in the germline V gene. Trimming at V came to 0 bases and at J to 8 bases, leaving 3 bases not matched to a gene. The CDR3 is 15 amino acids.

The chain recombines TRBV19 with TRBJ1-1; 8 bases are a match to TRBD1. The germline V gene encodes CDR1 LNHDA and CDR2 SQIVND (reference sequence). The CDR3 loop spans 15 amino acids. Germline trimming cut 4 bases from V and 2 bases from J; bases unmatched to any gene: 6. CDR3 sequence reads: CASSTDRGINTEAFF. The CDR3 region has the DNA TGTGCCAGTAGTACAGACAGGGGCATCAACACTGAAGCTTTCTTT.

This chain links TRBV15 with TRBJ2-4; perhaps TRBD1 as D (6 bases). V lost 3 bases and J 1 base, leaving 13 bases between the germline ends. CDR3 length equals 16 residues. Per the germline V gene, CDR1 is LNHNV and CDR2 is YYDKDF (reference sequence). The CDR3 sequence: CATSRETGTAKNIQYF. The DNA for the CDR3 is TGTGCCACCAGCAGGGAAACAGGGACGGCCAAAAACATTCAGTACTTC.

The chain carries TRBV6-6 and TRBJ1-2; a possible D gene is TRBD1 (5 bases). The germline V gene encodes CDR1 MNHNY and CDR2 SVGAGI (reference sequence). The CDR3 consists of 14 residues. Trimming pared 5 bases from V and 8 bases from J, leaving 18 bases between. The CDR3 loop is CASSTPDRPRGYTF. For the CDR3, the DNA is TGTGCCAGCAGTACCCCTGACAGACCTCGGGGCTACACCTTC.

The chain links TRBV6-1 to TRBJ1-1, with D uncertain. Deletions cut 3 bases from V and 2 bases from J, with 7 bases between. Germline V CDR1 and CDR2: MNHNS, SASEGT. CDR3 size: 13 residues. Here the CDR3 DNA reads TGTGCCAGCAGTGACAGAGGAAACACTGAAGCTTTCTTT. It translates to CASSDRGNTEAFF.

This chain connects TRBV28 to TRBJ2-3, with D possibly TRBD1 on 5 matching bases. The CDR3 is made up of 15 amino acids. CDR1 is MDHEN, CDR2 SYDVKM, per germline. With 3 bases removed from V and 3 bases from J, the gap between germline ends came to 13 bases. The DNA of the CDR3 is TGTGCCAGCAGTTTTCAGGGTGACGGTACAGATACGCAGTATTTT. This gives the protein CASSFQGDGTDTQYF.

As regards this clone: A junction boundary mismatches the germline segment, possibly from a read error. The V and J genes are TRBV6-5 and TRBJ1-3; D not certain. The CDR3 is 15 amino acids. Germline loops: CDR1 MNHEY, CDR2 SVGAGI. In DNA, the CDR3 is TGTGCCAGCAGTTACGGAGGTGGCTCTGGGAACACCATATATTTT. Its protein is CASSYGGGSGNTIYF.

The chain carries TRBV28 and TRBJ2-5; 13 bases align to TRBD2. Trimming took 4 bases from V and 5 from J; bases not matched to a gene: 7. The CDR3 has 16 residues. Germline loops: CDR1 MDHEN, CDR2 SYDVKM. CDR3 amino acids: CASSWTSGSLGETQYF. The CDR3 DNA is TGTGCCAGCAGTTGGACTAGCGGGAGTCTCGGGGAGACCCAGTACTTC.

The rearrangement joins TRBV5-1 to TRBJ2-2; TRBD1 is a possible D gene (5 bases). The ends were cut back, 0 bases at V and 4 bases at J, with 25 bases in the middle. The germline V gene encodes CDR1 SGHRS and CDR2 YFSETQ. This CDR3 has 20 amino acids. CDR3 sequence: CASSLVRPAGLLGGTGELFF. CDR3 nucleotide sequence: TGCGCCAGCAGCTTGGTCAGACCGGCAGGGCTACTGGGTGGCACCGGGGAGCTGTTTTTT. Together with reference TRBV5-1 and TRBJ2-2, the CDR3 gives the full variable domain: KAGVTQTPRYLIKTRGQQVTLSCSPISGHRSVSWYQQTPGQGLQFLFEYFSETQRNKGNFPGRFSGRQFSNSRSEMNVSTLELGDSALYLCASSLVRPAGLLGGTGELFFGEGSRLTVL.